The 19 T cell receptor beta chains in this list originate from one sample, sequenced in a study of blood T cell repertoires in COVID-19. The table came from immunoSEQ multiplex PCR; TCRdb's copy has only in-frame clones and leaves some out. The sample lists roughly 400,000 clones; about 88% were seen once. What was sequenced was PBMCs or T cells enriched from blood (not recorded which). All receptors come from a young woman who had been exposed to COVID-19.

This chain connects TRBV27 to TRBJ2-1; TRBD2 matches at 14 bases. The V segment lost 2 bases and the J segment 6 bases; nucleotides outside the gene matches: 3. Germline V gene lookup returns CDR1 MNHEY and CDR2 SMNVEV (reference sequence). This CDR3 spans 16 amino acids. The CDR3 is CASSLLGTSGSNEQFF. In DNA form, the CDR3 reads TGTGCCAGCAGTTTACTCGGGACTAGCGGGAGCAATGAGCAGTTCTTC.

The chain joins TRBV28 to TRBJ1-2; 8 bases agree with TRBD1. There are 14 residues in the CDR3. V trimming: 3 bases; J trimming: 3 bases; junction bases outside the gene matches: 3. Per the germline V gene, CDR1 is MDHEN and CDR2 is SYDVKM. The CDR3 DNA reads as TGTGCCAGCAGTTTCGGCAGGGGGCACTATGGCTACACCTTC. Encoded protein: CASSFGRGHYGYTF.

This chain links TRBV27 with TRBJ2-3; 8 bases are shared with TRBD2. Germline lookup yields CDR1 MNHEY and CDR2 SMNVEV (reference sequence). The CDR3 has 16 amino acids. Unmatched junction bases numbered 10, after V lost 2 bases and J lost 6 bases. CDR3 sequence reads: CASSLTPERGMDTQYF. CDR3 in DNA: TGTGCCAGCAGTTTAACCCCTGAGCGGGGGATGGATACGCAGTATTTT.

V usage is TRBV10-3 and J usage is TRBJ2-3; possible D gene TRBD1, 6 bases. From germline, CDR1 is ENHRY and CDR2 SYGVKD. The length of the CDR3 is 14 residues. Trimming removed 4 bases at V and 5 bases at J, with 13 bases between. The CDR3 DNA is TGTGCCATCAGTGTAGACAGGTTCATAGATACGCAGTATTTT. Amino acids: CAISVDRFIDTQYF.

For the CDR3, the DNA is TGTGCCACCAGTGATTTCGACAGGTTCTATGGCTACACCTTC. Translated: CATSDFDRFYGYTF. The chain carries TRBV24-1 and TRBJ1-2; tentatively, D is TRBD1 (6 bases). Trimming left V 1 base short and J 4 bases short, with 9 bases between. CDR1 is KGHDR, CDR2 SFDVKD, per germline. CDR3 length equals 14 residues.

The chain links TRBV7-2 to TRBJ1-1; D unresolved. V was trimmed by 1 base and J by 1 base, leaving 13 bases between them. Germline CDR1 is SGHTA and CDR2 is FQGNSA. CDR3 length equals 16 residues. The CDR3 here is CASSLDLSGRNTEAFF. In DNA, the CDR3 is TGTGCCAGCAGCTTAGATTTGTCGGGGAGGAACACTGAAGCTTTCTTT.

This chain links TRBV5-6 with TRBJ2-7, with 10 bases identical to TRBD1. The CDR3 has 14 residues. Trimming at V came to 2 bases and at J to 2 bases, leaving 1 base not matched to a gene. Germline CDR1 is SGHDT and CDR2 is YYEEEE. CDR3 protein: CASSFGTGAYEQYF. Written as DNA, the CDR3 is TGTGCCAGCAGCTTTGGGACAGGGGCCTACGAGCAGTACTTC.

The chain links TRBV6-2 or TRBV6-3 to TRBJ2-3; perhaps TRBD2 as D (6 bases). V gave up 3 bases and J gave up 7 bases, with 14 bases separating them. The germline gives CDR1 MNHEY, CDR2 SVGEGT. The CDR3 runs to 14 residues. The CDR3 nucleotides are TGTGCCAGCAGTTATGTGGCTAGCGCGAATACGCAGTATTTT. Translated: CASSYVASANTQYF.

J is TRBJ1-3 and V is TRBV23-1; weak D call: TRBD1 (5 bases). TRBV23-1 is known as an ORF, though its function is uncertain. Trimming removed 9 bases at V and 3 bases at J, with 30 bases between. The CDR3 runs 19 residues. The CDR3 here is CASAKGQVFGCHLGNTIYF. CDR3 nucleotides: TGCGCCAGTGCGAAAGGACAAGTCTTCGGGTGTCATCTTGGAAACACCATATATTTT.

This rearrangement joins TRBV5-1 to TRBJ2-3; D not resolved. V was pared by 3 bases and J by 4 bases, with 9 bases between. Per the germline V gene, CDR1 is SGHRS and CDR2 is YFSETQ. The CDR3 is 13 residues long. The CDR3 coding sequence is TGCGCCAGCAGCTGGAGCGTGCCAGATACGCAGTATTTT. Residues: CASSWSVPDTQYF.

The chain is built from TRBV10-3 and TRBJ2-7, with a tentative D call TRBD2 (7 bases). The CDR3 covers 13 residues. Trimming shortened V by 8 bases and J by 5 bases, and 16 bases separated the two germline ends. CDR1 and CDR2 (germline): ENHRY, SYGVKD. In DNA form, the CDR3 reads TGTGCCATCGGCCGGGGGGCTGTCGACGAGCAGTACTTC. Translation: CAIGRGAVDEQYF.

The chain links TRBV29-1 to TRBJ1-3; 8 bases are shared with TRBD1. Germline V gene lookup returns CDR1 SQVTM and CDR2 ANQGSEA. The ends lost 2 bases at V and 7 bases at J; junction bases unmatched: 7. This CDR3 has 14 residues. CDR3 region: CSVEFGTGGNTIYF. CDR3 nucleotide sequence: TGCAGCGTTGAATTTGGTACAGGGGGGAACACCATATATTTT.

The CDR3 region is CASSSPGLGRQETQYF. CDR3 sequence (DNA): TGTGCCAGCAGCTCCCCGGGACTAGGAAGACAAGAGACCCAGTACTTC. The rearrangement joins TRBV7-2 to TRBJ2-5; the match to TRBD2 covers 8 bases. Germline CDR1 reads SGHTA; CDR2 reads FQGNSA. J was trimmed by 2 bases and V by 4 bases; bases with no gene match: 9. The CDR3 spans 16 residues.

This clone is a singleton in its sample. The chain carries TRBV2 and TRBJ1-4; tentative D call: TRBD1 (6 bases). The CDR3 is 16 residues long. The germline CDR1 and CDR2 sequences are SNHLY and FYNNEI. The ends were cut back, 5 bases at V and 3 bases at J, with 16 bases in the middle. Here the CDR3 reads CASSTTYRVANEKLFF. The CDR3 region has the DNA TGTGCCAGCAGTACTACTTACAGGGTAGCTAATGAAAAACTGTTTTTT.

J is TRBJ2-5 and V is TRBV15, with D tentatively TRBD2 (6 bases). The CDR3 consists of 13 residues. Germline-derived CDR1 and CDR2 are LNHNV and YYDKDF (reference sequence). Trimming stripped 3 bases from V and 6 bases from J, with 11 bases between. This CDR3 is CATSRTAGKTQYF. CDR3 sequence (DNA): TGTGCCACCAGCAGGACGGCGGGAAAGACCCAGTACTTC.

The chain uses TRBV5-1 and TRBJ2-7; D is possibly TRBD1 (6 bases). CDR3 length equals 14 residues. Trimming left V 1 base short and J 3 bases short, with 11 bases between. The germline gives CDR1 SGHRS, CDR2 YFSETQ. The CDR3 is CASSLTQGNYEQYF. CDR3 nucleotide sequence: TGCGCCAGCAGCTTGACACAGGGCAACTACGAGCAGTACTTC.

This chain joins TRBV7-8 and TRBJ2-3; maybe TRBD2 (6 bases). The CDR3 length is 16 residues. The germline V gene has CDR1 SGHVS and CDR2 FQNEAQ. V was shortened by 2 bases and J by 5 bases, with 17 bases between the two germline ends. CDR3 sequence (DNA): TGTGCCAGCAGCTTATGGGGCGGGGATATGAGAGATACGCAGTATTTT. Translating it yields CASSLWGGDMRDTQYF.

This clone has a handful of counts. As DNA, the CDR3 is TGTGCCAGCAGTTCGGCCTTGGAGGGGCACTATGGCTACACCTTC. The encoded protein is CASSSALEGHYGYTF. The J gene is TRBJ1-2, the V gene TRBV28; TRBD1 is a possible D gene (5 bases). CDR3 length: 15 amino acids. Trimming took off 4 bases at V and 3 bases at J, with 15 bases between the two ends. In germline, CDR1 is MDHEN, CDR2 SYDVKM.

The rearrangement links TRBV7-2 to TRBJ2-3; 8 bases align to TRBD2. V shed 4 bases, J shed 3 bases, and the junction held 12 bases outside the gene matches. The germline V gene encodes CDR1 SGHTA and CDR2 FQGNSA. The CDR3 consists of 17 residues. CDR3 sequence: CASSYRTGGARTDTQYF. CDR3 DNA sequence: TGTGCCAGCAGCTACCGAACCGGGGGGGCCAGGACAGATACGCAGTATTTT.